The next 30 T cell receptor beta chains were all read from a single sample in a study of cytomegalovirus exposure and HLA in healthy donors. The PCR contained 60 Vbeta and 13 Jbeta primers. Measured with immunoSEQ multiplex PCR; TCRdb has only the in-frame clones, and not every one. The sample has about 84,000 clones, about 60% seen once; the top ten hold 15%. Material for sequencing was PBMCs. These receptors were obtained from a woman aged 40 to 50 in good health and CMV-seropositive.

The chain combines TRBV27 with TRBJ1-5; D perhaps matches TRBD1 (5 bases). Germline V lookup: CDR1 MNHEY, CDR2 SMNVEV (reference sequence). V lost 4 bases and J 5 bases, leaving 12 bases between the germline ends. This CDR3 has 14 residues. CDR3 region: CASSSGGIHQPQHF. The CDR3 DNA sequence: TGTGCCAGCAGTTCGGGGGGGATTCATCAGCCCCAGCATTTT.

The V call is TRBV19, the J call TRBJ1-5; D possibly corresponds to TRBD1 (5 bases). This CDR3 comprises 17 residues. CDR1 and CDR2 (germline): LNHDA, SQIVND (reference sequence). Trimming left V 7 bases short and J 2 bases short, with 21 bases between. This chain's CDR3 is CASTQRGMDLGNQPQHF. The CDR3 coding sequence is TGTGCCAGTACCCAGCGGGGGATGGACCTCGGCAATCAGCCCCAGCATTTT.

The chain employs TRBV5-4 and TRBJ2-2; TRBD2 aligns across 7 bases. The germline gives CDR1 SGHNT, CDR2 YYREEE (reference sequence). CDR3 length: 15 residues. J was trimmed by 3 bases and V by 4 bases; bases with no gene match: 6. The CDR3 is CASSAGRPDTGELFF. In DNA form, the CDR3 reads TGTGCCAGCAGCGCCGGGAGGCCGGACACCGGGGAGCTGTTTTTT.

This chain links TRBV2 with TRBJ2-2; 10 bases are a match to TRBD1. The ends lost 3 bases at V and 2 bases at J; junction bases unmatched: 0. The CDR3 runs to 15 residues. Germline V gives CDR1 SNHLY, CDR2 FYNNEI. CDR3 region: CASSETGGNTGELFF. The CDR3 region has the DNA TGTGCCAGCAGTGAGACAGGGGGCAACACCGGGGAGCTGTTTTTT.

This chain connects TRBV19 to TRBJ2-7; 10 bases are shared with TRBD2. Unmatched junction bases numbered 20, after V lost 7 bases and J lost 5 bases. Germline lookup yields CDR1 LNHDA and CDR2 SQIVND (reference sequence). This CDR3 has 18 amino acids. This CDR3 is CASTRTGTSEAYCHEQYF. The CDR3 coding sequence is TGTGCCAGTACCAGGACCGGGACTAGCGAGGCGTATTGCCACGAGCAGTACTTC.

This sequence joins TRBV19 and TRBJ1-2; D remains ambiguous. Germline assignment: CDR1 LNHDA and CDR2 SQIVND (reference sequence). The V end was cut by 4 bases, the J end by 3 bases, with 15 bases between. This CDR3 spans 15 amino acids. The CDR3 DNA reads as TGTGCCAGTAGTAGGTGGGAGGGTATCGACTATGGCTACACCTTC. The encoded protein is CASSRWEGIDYGYTF.

V and J are TRBV7-3 and TRBJ2-7; weak D call: TRBD2 (6 bases). The CDR3 extends over 15 amino acids. Looked up from germline, CDR1 is SGHTA and CDR2 is FQGTGA. V dropped 2 bases and J dropped 6 bases, with 17 bases sitting between them. The CDR3 protein is CASSLLASATGEQYF. CDR3 sequence (DNA): TGTGCCAGCAGCTTATTGGCTAGCGCAACGGGCGAGCAGTACTTC.

The chain has TRBV4-1 and TRBJ1-5, with 11 bases fitting TRBD1. Per the germline V gene, CDR1 is MGHRA and CDR2 is YSYEKL. This CDR3 spans 18 amino acids. Germline trimming cut 5 bases from V and 0 bases from J; bases unmatched to any gene: 9. CDR3 sequence reads: CASSMRTGGYSSNQPQHF. CDR3 DNA: TGCGCCAGCAGCATGAGGACAGGGGGCTACTCTAGCAATCAGCCCCAGCATTTT.

This clone was seen only once. V and J are TRBV6-6 and TRBJ2-2, with D perhaps TRBD2 (6 bases). The CDR3 spans 14 residues. Trimming removed 4 bases at V and 7 bases at J, with 13 bases between. The germline V gene has CDR1 MNHNY and CDR2 SVGAGI (reference sequence). The CDR3 protein is CASSFPSVVGELFF. The CDR3 DNA reads as TGTGCCAGCAGTTTTCCTAGCGTCGTCGGGGAGCTGTTTTTT.

This clone was observed a handful of times. The chain links TRBV5-1 to TRBJ2-1; 8 nucleotides agree with TRBD2. The ends lost 3 bases at V and 7 bases at J; junction bases unmatched: 12. Germline lookup yields CDR1 SGHRS and CDR2 YFSETQ. The CDR3 length is 16 residues. The CDR3 is CASSSGGAGGYNEQFF. DNA of the CDR3: TGCGCCAGCAGCTCGGGGGGGGCGGGAGGATATAATGAGCAGTTCTTC. The full variable domain, completed using reference TRBV5-1 and TRBJ2-1, is KAGVTQTPRYLIKTRGQQVTLSCSPISGHRSVSWYQQTPGQGLQFLFEYFSETQRNKGNFPGRFSGRQFSNSRSEMNVSTLELGDSALYLCASSSGGAGGYNEQFFGPGTRLTVL.

V is TRBV13 and J is TRBJ2-5; D is ambiguous. V lost 4 bases and J 5 bases, leaving 11 bases between the germline ends. The germline V gene has CDR1 PRHDT and CDR2 FYEKMQ (reference sequence). CDR3 size: 13 residues. The CDR3 DNA reads TGTGCCAGCAGCTACCGTTCGCGGGAGACCCAGTACTTC. Translation: CASSYRSRETQYF.

The chain links TRBV4-1 to TRBJ1-2, with D possibly matching TRBD1 (5 bases). V was clipped by 4 bases and J by 5 bases, with 17 bases between them. CDR1 is MGHRA, CDR2 YSYEKL, per germline. The CDR3 is made up of 15 amino acids. CDR3 nucleotide sequence: TGCGCCAGCAGCCCCCTCGGGGGGGGGATTTATGGCTACACCTTC. As protein: CASSPLGGGIYGYTF.

With respect to this clone: Other DNA variants within this sample encode the same CDR3. This chain uses TRBV18 with TRBJ2-5, with 9 bases aligning to TRBD1. J lost 4 bases, V lost 1 base, and 4 bases had no gene match. The germline V gene encodes CDR1 KGHSH and CDR2 LQKENI. The CDR3 runs 15 residues. The CDR3 DNA follows: TGTGCCAGCTCACCACGGGGACAGGGTGGAGAGACCCAGTACTTC. It yields the protein CASSPRGQGGETQYF.

This chain connects TRBV6-5 to TRBJ1-2; perhaps TRBD1 as D (5 bases). V lost 2 bases, J lost 8 bases, and 9 bases lay in between. Germline V CDR1 and CDR2: MNHEY, SVGAGI. The CDR3 loop spans 12 amino acids. CDR3 coding DNA: TGTGCCAGCAGTTACCCGGGGGGGGGCTACACCTTC. This translates into CASSYPGGGYTF.

This sequence joins TRBV18 and TRBJ1-2; 7 bases line up with TRBD1. Germline loops: CDR1 KGHSH, CDR2 LQKENI. The V segment lost 3 bases and the J segment 3 bases; nucleotides outside the gene matches: 4. The CDR3 has 14 residues. As DNA, the CDR3 is TGTGCCAGCTCACCTGGGACAGACTACTATGGCTACACCTTC. Translating it yields CASSPGTDYYGYTF. The full variable domain, its missing parts supplied by reference TRBV18 and TRBJ1-2, is NAGVMQNPRHLVRRRGQEARLRCSPMKGHSHVYWYRQLPEEGLKFMVYLQKENIIDESGMPKERFSAEFPKEGPSILRIQQVVRGDSAAYFCASSPGTDYYGYTFGSGTRLTVV.

This chain connects TRBV11-3 to TRBJ1-2; D is unclear. The CDR3 runs 12 residues. Trimming took 8 bases from V and 4 from J, leaving 11 bases between them. The V gene's germline CDR1 is SGHNT and CDR2 YENEEA. The CDR3 DNA is TGTGCCAGCCCCGGGTTAGGCTATGGCTACACCTTC. It is translated as CASPGLGYGYTF.

The V call is TRBV28, the J call TRBJ2-7; possible D gene TRBD1, 5 bases. CDR1 is MDHEN, CDR2 SYDVKM, per germline. Trimming removed 3 bases from V and 5 bases from J, with 14 bases in between. CDR3 length equals 14 residues. The CDR3 DNA reads TGTGCCAGCAGTTTTTGGCAGGGAAAACACGAGCAGTACTTC. Protein product: CASSFWQGKHEQYF.

This chain links TRBV7-9 with TRBJ2-7; TRBD2 matches 12 bases. The CDR3 covers 15 residues. Unmatched junction bases numbered 4, after V lost 1 base and J lost 6 bases. CDR1 is SEHNR and CDR2 is FQNEAQ in the germline V gene (reference sequence). CDR3 loop: CASSLGLAGGREQYF. The CDR3 nucleotides are TGTGCCAGCAGCTTAGGCCTAGCGGGAGGGCGCGAGCAGTACTTC. Full variable domain (outside the CDR3, taken from reference TRBV7-9 and TRBJ2-7): DTGVSQNPRHKITKRGQNVTFRCDPISEHNRLYWYRQTLGQGPEFLTYFQNEAQLEKSRLLSDRFSAERPKGSFSTLEIQRTEQGDSAMYLCASSLGLAGGREQYFGPGTRLTVT.

The V gene is TRBV28, the J gene TRBJ1-1; TRBD1 might be the D (5 bases). The CDR3 runs to 14 residues. The V end lost 11 bases, the J end lost 0 bases, and 16 bases lay between the germline ends. Germline lookup yields CDR1 MDHEN and CDR2 SYDVKM. In DNA, the CDR3 is TGTGCCTCCTTAGGGGCGGAGATGAACACTGAAGCTTTCTTT. This gives the protein CASLGAEMNTEAFF. Full variable domain (missing parts from reference TRBV28 and TRBJ1-1): DVKVTQSSRYLVKRTGEKVFLECVQDMDHENMFWYRQDPGLGLRLIYFSYDVKMKEKGDIPEGYSVSREKKERFSLILESASTNQTSMYLCASLGAEMNTEAFFGQGTRLTVV.

The V and J genes are TRBV27 and TRBJ2-5; tentatively, D is TRBD1 (6 bases). V dropped 5 bases and J dropped 0 bases, with 16 bases sitting between them. Germline values: CDR1 MNHEY, CDR2 SMNVEV (reference sequence). The CDR3 runs to 16 residues. The CDR3 region has the DNA TGTGCCAGCAGTCCCAGGGGAGAGGTATACCAAGAGACCCAGTACTTC. It codes for CASSPRGEVYQETQYF.

The chain couples TRBV28 to TRBJ1-3; maybe TRBD1 (6 bases). The germline gives CDR1 MDHEN, CDR2 SYDVKM. The V gene lost 6 bases and the J gene lost 4 bases, with 13 bases spanning the gap. The CDR3 covers 14 residues. The CDR3 region is CASSMWQGGNTIYF. CDR3 in DNA: TGTGCCAGCAGCATGTGGCAGGGGGGAAACACCATATATTTT.

This clone was picked up a small number of times. This sequence joins TRBV7-9 and TRBJ2-5, with 9 bases fitting TRBD2. After removal of 3 bases from V and 2 bases from J, the junction contained 1 base not matched to a gene. This CDR3 has 14 residues. Germline CDR1 SEHNR, CDR2 FQNEAQ (reference sequence). This CDR3 reads CASSLTSGQETQYF. CDR3 nucleotides: TGTGCCAGCAGCTTGACTAGCGGACAAGAGACCCAGTACTTC.

This clone occurred a few times. The J gene is TRBJ1-2, the V gene TRBV6-5, with 10 bases aligning to TRBD1. The J segment lost 2 bases and the V segment lost 6 bases, leaving 3 bases of the junction unmatched. There are 14 residues in the CDR3. Looked up from germline, CDR1 is MNHEY and CDR2 is SVGAGI. CDR3 amino acids: CASRKTGGNYGYTF. The CDR3 nucleotides read TGTGCCAGCAGGAAGACAGGGGGCAACTATGGCTACACCTTC.

The rearrangement uses TRBV6-5 and TRBJ2-7; 8 bases align to TRBD1. The V gene end was trimmed by 3 bases and the J gene end by 4 bases; junction bases not matched to a gene: 8. CDR3 length equals 15 residues. CDR1 and CDR2 (germline): MNHEY, SVGAGI. The CDR3 sequence is CASSYSDRVGYEQYF. The CDR3 nucleotides read TGTGCCAGCAGTTATTCGGACAGGGTTGGGTACGAGCAGTACTTC.

V is TRBV28 and J is TRBJ2-6; a possible D gene is TRBD1 (5 bases). V was cut by 6 bases and J by 3 bases, with 12 bases left in between. The CDR3 contains 15 residues. Looked up from germline, CDR1 is MDHEN and CDR2 is SYDVKM. The CDR3 region has the DNA TGTGCCAGCAGCCTAGGGGCTCGTGGGGCCAACGTCCTGACTTTC. Its protein is CASSLGARGANVLTF.

J is TRBJ1-2 and V is TRBV4-3; D possibly corresponds to TRBD1 (6 bases). CDR3 size: 20 residues. V was pared by 1 base and J by 7 bases, with 31 bases between. CDR1 LGHNA and CDR2 YSLEER come from the germline V gene. The DNA for the CDR3 is TGCGCCAGCAGCCAAGCTTGGGGAACGACCGTCAAGTTAGGGGGGGGTGGCTACACCTTC. The encoded protein is CASSQAWGTTVKLGGGGYTF.

This clone was counted between two and nine times. V and J are TRBV28 and TRBJ2-7; unclear D gene. V was cut by 1 base and J by 2 bases, with 12 bases left in between. The CDR3 is 15 amino acids. Germline lookup yields CDR1 MDHEN and CDR2 SYDVKM. The CDR3 DNA reads TGTGCCAGCAGTTTATTCGACTCGGTCGCCTACGAGCAGTACTTC. It translates to CASSLFDSVAYEQYF.

The chain links TRBV6-5 to TRBJ2-3; TRBD2 might be the D (7 bases). The CDR3 is 15 amino acids. CDR1 is MNHEY and CDR2 is SVGAGI in the germline V gene. The V end was cut by 7 bases, the J end by 1 base, with 15 bases between. The CDR3 region is CASNQGGGGTDTQYF. The CDR3 coding sequence is TGTGCCAGCAATCAGGGAGGGGGGGGCACAGATACGCAGTATTTT.

This clone was detected a few times. The rearrangement uses TRBV7-2 and TRBJ2-1; D unclear. V was trimmed by 5 bases and J by 0 bases, leaving 11 bases between them. The CDR3 has 15 residues. The germline gives CDR1 SGHTA, CDR2 FQGNSA. The CDR3 DNA reads as TGTGCCAGCAGCGTTTCGAGCTCCTCCTACAATGAGCAGTTCTTC. This encodes CASSVSSSSYNEQFF.

The chain recombines TRBV5-1 with TRBJ1-1; D is possibly TRBD1 (6 bases). Trimming pared 0 bases from V and 0 bases from J, leaving 18 bases between. CDR1 and CDR2 (germline): SGHRS, YFSETQ. The length of the CDR3 is 18 residues. The CDR3 coding sequence is TGCGCCAGCAGCTTGGTCTGGGGGCGGTTTCAGCTGAACACTGAAGCTTTCTTT. Protein sequence: CASSLVWGRFQLNTEAFF.